This T cell receptor (beta chain) was sequenced for a study of cytomegalovirus exposure and HLA in healthy donors. Findings and caveats of the study: HLA alleles showed associations with about 17,000 TCR beta sequences in a later analysis, at a 0.05 false discovery rate. Near-uniform donor sequencing depth was presumed by presence/absence analyses. The study labeled 170 or so TCR beta chains cytomegalovirus-associated.

The PCR used 60 Vbeta and 13 Jbeta primers. Clones were read by immunoSEQ multiplex PCR, and TCRdb kept only the in-frame ones, dropping some. The repertoire includes 200,000 to 300,000 clones, about four fifths of them detected once, and around 5% sits in the top ten. Deletions cut 1 base from V and 2 bases from J, with 9 bases between. Germline V gene sequence: CDR1 MNHEY, CDR2 SVGAGI. This CDR3 comprises 14 residues. Comment on this clone: Its antigen is not known.

The chain uses TRBV6-5 and TRBJ2-7, with D unclear. Sequenced input: PBMCs. The TCR originated in a woman aged 40 to 55 in good health and CMV-seropositive. The CDR3 sequence is CASSYWRSTYEQYF. Here the CDR3 DNA reads TGTGCCAGCAGTTACTGGCGGAGCACCTACGAGCAGTACTTC.